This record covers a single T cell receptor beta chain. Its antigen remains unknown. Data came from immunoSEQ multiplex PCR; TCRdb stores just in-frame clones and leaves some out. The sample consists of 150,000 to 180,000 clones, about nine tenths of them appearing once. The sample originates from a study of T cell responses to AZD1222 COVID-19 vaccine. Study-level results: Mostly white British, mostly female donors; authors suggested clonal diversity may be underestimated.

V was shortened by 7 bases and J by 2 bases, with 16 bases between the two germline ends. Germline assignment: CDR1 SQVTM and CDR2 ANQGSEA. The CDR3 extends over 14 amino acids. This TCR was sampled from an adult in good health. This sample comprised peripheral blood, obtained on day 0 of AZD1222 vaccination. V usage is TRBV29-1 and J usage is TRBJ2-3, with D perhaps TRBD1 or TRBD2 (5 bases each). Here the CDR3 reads CSGGPTPNTDTQYF. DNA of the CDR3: TGCAGCGGGGGACCGACACCTAACACAGATACGCAGTATTTT.